This record looks at one TCR beta chain sequence and its context. The data derive from a study of PD-L1 blockade in urothelial cancer. About the study: Bladder-origin urothelial cancer in males described about 90% of the 29 patients. Prior chemotherapy ranged from 0 to 3 regimens per patient. At 6 weeks and at 3 weeks (second dose) after treatment start, blood was analyzed.

The CDR3 runs to 19 residues. V lost 1 base and J lost 2; bases outside the gene matches: 14. The germline CDR1 and CDR2 sequences are SEHNR and FQNEAQ (reference sequence). Time point given: pretreatment peripheral blood. Pretreatment sampling and on-treatment sampling together yielded between 1 and 8 samples for each patient. Sequencing was performed with immunoSEQ multiplex PCR; in TCRdb, only in-frame clones are kept and a portion is missing. The top ten clones hold around 1.5% of a sample with 90,000 or so clones, 90% of them seen once. Sequences were derived from PBMCs, sampled around atezolizumab (anti-PD-L1) treatment. The sequence was obtained from a man aged 55 to 70 with urothelial cancer. The chain has TRBV7-9 and TRBJ1-2, with 9 bases matching TRBD1. CDR3 nucleotide sequence: TGTGCCAGCAGCTTAGATATGGGGACAGGGTTGTCGGTCAACTATGGCTACACCTTC. It codes for CASSLDMGTGLSVNYGYTF.